Shown below are 21 T cell receptor beta chains from a single sample sequenced in a study of T cell repertoires in cytomegalovirus infection. These receptors have no known antigen. TCRdb re-called the reads with MiXCR, one entry per CDR3 protein. The repertoire holds roughly 860,000 distinct CDR3 sequences, approximately 32% seen once, with 9.5% to 15% in the top ten. The input for sequencing was cultured CD8+ T cells from PBMCs, taken from culture after CMV antigen stimulation. These receptors were collected from a human donor in good health (CMV status not recorded). Some clones in this sample may be carry-over from other donors' samples.

The J gene is TRBJ2-6, the V gene TRBV5-6; TRBD1 matches at 7 bases. This CDR3 contains 16 residues. Germline-derived CDR1 and CDR2 are SGHDT and YYEEEE. The junction had 3 bases not matched to a gene; V was cut back by 3 bases and J by 0 bases. The CDR3 nucleotides are TGTGCCAGCAGCTCAACAGGGGACTCTGGGGCCAACGTCCTGACTTTC. Residues: CASSSTGDSGANVLTF.

The chain carries TRBV5-8 and TRBJ1-2; D is perhaps TRBD1 (6 bases). Trimming pared 4 bases from V and 1 base from J, leaving 17 bases between. Germline CDR1 and CDR2: SGHTS and YDEGEE. This CDR3 comprises 16 residues. DNA for the CDR3: TGTGCCAGCAGCCGGGCGGGGACAAGGAATAACTATGGCTACACCTTC. This codes for CASSRAGTRNNYGYTF.

In this sample, this clonotype turned up a few times. The chain recombines TRBV6-6 with TRBJ1-6; D is undetermined. The V gene lost 0 bases and the J gene lost 7 bases, with 4 bases spanning the gap. The CDR3 runs to 13 residues. CDR1 is MNHNY and CDR2 is SVGAGI in the germline V gene (reference sequence). CDR3 nucleotide sequence: TGTGCCAGCAGTTACTCGAGGAATTCACCCCTCCACTTT. This codes for CASSYSRNSPLHF.

The rearrangement links TRBV4-1 to TRBJ1-1; no clear D. This CDR3 comprises 13 residues. V was trimmed by 0 bases and J by 8 bases, leaving 10 bases between them. Germline CDR1 and CDR2: MGHRA and YSYEKL. The CDR3 region has the DNA TGCGCCAGCAGCCAAGATTGGGGAAACGAAGCTTTCTTT. It is translated as CASSQDWGNEAFF.

This clonotype has only one observation. The V gene is TRBV19, the J gene TRBJ2-2; no clear D gene. Trimming stripped 8 bases from V and 5 bases from J, with 12 bases between. Germline V gene data show CDR1 as LNHDA and CDR2 as SQIVND (reference sequence). The CDR3 contains 13 residues. CDR3 residues: CASETVRTGELFF. CDR3 in DNA: TGTGCCAGTGAAACTGTCCGGACCGGGGAGCTGTTTTTT.

This chain links TRBV7-9 with TRBJ2-3, with 7 bases fitting TRBD1. The CDR3 sequence is 17 residues long. V lost 7 bases to trimming and J lost 4 bases; unmatched junction nucleotides: 17. Germline lookup yields CDR1 SEHNR and CDR2 FQNEAQ (reference sequence). Here the CDR3 reads CASTLSRGRPRADTQYF. The CDR3 DNA sequence: TGTGCCAGCACCCTAAGTAGGGGGCGCCCCCGGGCAGATACGCAGTATTTT.

This clonotype was seen only a few times. The chain joins TRBV6-6 to TRBJ1-2; tentative D call: TRBD1 (5 bases). V lost 6 bases, J lost 7 bases, and 18 bases lay in between. Looked up from germline, CDR1 is MNHNY and CDR2 is SVGAGI (reference sequence). The CDR3 runs 14 residues. The CDR3 protein is CASSRDGPAAGYTF. Here the CDR3 DNA reads TGTGCCAGCAGCAGGGACGGTCCTGCGGCTGGCTACACCTTC.

As to this clonotype: A much larger clone sits a single nucleotide away, making a read error possible. The rearrangement joins TRBV7-1 to TRBJ2-1; 8 bases line up with TRBD1. TRBV7-1 is an ORF; its function is uncertain. CDR3 size: 14 residues. In nucleotides, the CDR3 is TGTGTCAGCAGCAACCCGCAGGGGGCGGCTGAGCAGTTCTTC. It codes for CVSSNPQGAAEQFF.

This clonotype was recorded at least ten times. The chain has TRBV11-3 and TRBJ1-1; no clear D. V lost 1 base and J lost 0, with 9 bases in between. The CDR3 has 15 residues. Germline assignment: CDR1 SGHNT and CDR2 YENEEA. CDR3 DNA sequence: TGTGCCAGCAGCTTAGTAGACACCCTGAACACTGAAGCTTTCTTT. Translating it yields CASSLVDTLNTEAFF.

This clonotype was recorded a few times. The genes are TRBV11-2 and TRBJ1-1; 10 bases match TRBD1. After removal of 4 bases from V and 2 bases from J, the junction contained 7 bases not matched to a gene. Germline-derived CDR1 and CDR2 are SGHAT and FQNNGV. The CDR3 is made up of 16 amino acids. DNA for the CDR3: TGTGCCAGCAGCTCATGGTGGGACAGGGGAAACACTGAAGCTTTCTTT. Residues: CASSSWWDRGNTEAFF.

This clonotype was picked up a small number of times. The chain recombines TRBV27 with TRBJ1-1; D perhaps matches TRBD1 (5 bases). Germline V gene sequence: CDR1 MNHEY, CDR2 SMNVEV (reference sequence). The V end lost 2 bases, the J end lost 5 bases, and 12 bases lay between the germline ends. The CDR3 is made up of 14 amino acids. The CDR3 DNA reads TGTGCCAGCAGTTTAAAGGGGTATGGAACTGAAGCTTTCTTT. Translating it yields CASSLKGYGTEAFF.

The chain couples TRBV12-5 to TRBJ1-2, with D perhaps TRBD1 (6 bases). V lost 3 bases, J lost 1 base, and 18 bases lay in between. Germline V CDR1 and CDR2: LGHNT, FRNRAP. CDR3 length equals 17 residues. The DNA of the CDR3 is TGTGCTAGTGGTTTCCCCCCCGACAGGCAATTTAACTATGGCTACACCTTC. As protein: CASGFPPDRQFNYGYTF.

Ten or more counts support this clonotype. The CDR3 loop is CASSLERGTRDEKLFF. The CDR3 region has the DNA TGTGCCAGCAGCTTAGAGCGGGGGACGAGGGATGAAAAACTGTTTTTT. The chain joins TRBV7-9 to TRBJ1-4; D perhaps matches TRBD1 (5 bases). Germline V gene data show CDR1 as SEHNR and CDR2 as FQNEAQ (reference sequence). The length of the CDR3 is 16 residues. Trimming pared 1 base from V and 6 bases from J, leaving 15 bases between.

This clonotype was recorded a few times. V is TRBV10-2 and J is TRBJ2-3; 9 bases fit TRBD1. This CDR3 spans 17 amino acids. The V segment lost 4 bases and the J segment 0 bases; nucleotides outside the gene matches: 8. Germline V gives CDR1 WSHSY, CDR2 SAAADI. The CDR3: CASSGVRDRDSTDTQYF. CDR3 sequence (DNA): TGCGCCAGCAGTGGGGTGAGGGACAGGGATAGCACAGATACGCAGTATTTT.

This clonotype was seen ten or more times. The V call is TRBV7-9, the J call TRBJ1-5; D is undetermined. V lost 5 bases and J 10 bases, leaving 15 bases between the germline ends. CDR1 SEHNR and CDR2 FQNEAQ come from the germline V gene (reference sequence). This CDR3 contains 13 residues. The CDR3 protein is CASSQEEVSPQHF. The CDR3 region has the DNA TGTGCCAGCAGCCAAGAAGAGGTGAGCCCCCAGCATTTT.

The chain uses TRBV6-5 and TRBJ2-2, with D possibly TRBD1 on 5 matching bases. Germline CDR1 and CDR2: MNHEY and SVGAGI. The CDR3 loop spans 14 amino acids. V shed 7 bases and J shed 4 bases, with 13 bases lying between them. CDR3 in DNA: TGTGCCAGCACCCCATCCGACAGCACCGGGGAGCTGTTTTTT. It encodes CASTPSDSTGELFF.

The genes are TRBV25-1 and TRBJ2-1; TRBD1 matches at 8 bases. There are 15 residues in the CDR3. Germline CDR1 is MGHDK and CDR2 is SYGVNS. V was pared by 4 bases and J by 2 bases, with 4 bases of the junction left unmatched. CDR3 nucleotides: TGTGCCAGCAGTGCGGGACAGGCGACCTACAATGAGCAGTTCTTC. Translating it yields CASSAGQATYNEQFF. The variable domain in full, with the rest retrieved from reference TRBV25-1 and TRBJ2-1, is EADIYQTPRYLVIGTGKKITLECSQTMGHDKMYWYQQDPGMELHLIHYSYGVNSTEKGDLSSESTVSRIRTEHFPLTLESARPSHTSQYLCASSAGQATYNEQFFGPGTRLTVL.

V gene TRBV7-2 combines with J gene TRBJ2-7; D remains unclear. Trimming took off 1 base at V and 4 bases at J, with 14 bases between the two ends. The germline CDR1 and CDR2 sequences are SGHTA and FQGNSA. The CDR3 is 15 residues long. The CDR3 loop reads CASSLDSVLGYEQYV. The CDR3 DNA follows: TGTGCCAGCAGCTTAGATTCCGTCCTAGGGTACGAGCAGTACGTC.

The J gene is TRBJ2-7, the V gene TRBV4-1, with a possible D match to TRBD1 (5 bases). The CDR3 length is 14 residues. The germline V gene has CDR1 MGHRA and CDR2 YSYEKL. V lost 1 base and J 4 bases, leaving 11 bases between the germline ends. Here the CDR3 DNA reads TGCGCCAGCAGCCAAGGACAGATCGGATACGAGCAGTACTTC. Protein sequence: CASSQGQIGYEQYF.

The chain employs TRBV19 and TRBJ2-3; the D gene is possibly TRBD2 (7 bases). This CDR3 comprises 16 residues. Between the trimmed V and J ends, which lost 3 bases and 2 bases, there was a span of 15 bases. Germline V gene sequence: CDR1 LNHDA, CDR2 SQIVND (reference sequence). The CDR3 spells CASSIFVAGATDTQYF. The DNA for the CDR3 is TGTGCCAGTAGTATTTTCGTTGCGGGGGCCACAGATACGCAGTATTTT.

This chain uses TRBV28 with TRBJ1-2; 7 positions agree with TRBD1. CDR3 length: 18 amino acids. Germline CDR1 MDHEN, CDR2 SYDVKM. The ends lost 3 bases at V and 1 base at J; junction bases unmatched: 14. CDR3 nucleotide sequence: TGTGCCAGCAGTTTCCCGGAAGATTGGACAGGACGTAACTATGGCTACACCTTC. This sequence encodes CASSFPEDWTGRNYGYTF.